These T cell receptor beta chains were read from a single sample in a study of T cell repertoires in cytomegalovirus infection. Their cognate antigens are unknown. TCRdb re-analysed the reads in MiXCR, keeping a single row per CDR3 protein. The data show about a million distinct CDR3 sequences, less than 35% seen once. Sequencing was performed on cultured CD8+ T cells from PBMCs, taken from culture after CMV antigen stimulation. The receptor source for this set is a human donor in good health (CMV status not recorded). Some clones in this sample may be carry-over from other donors' samples. Both conserved end residues are part of each CDR3. Fields, in order: J gene, clone size, V gene, D gene, CDR3 protein, CDR3 DNA. D genes are given only for firm matches. The size entry is marked missing in some rows and otherwise reads once, few, many or a size class.

j_gene: TRBJ2-6; abundance: few; v_gene: TRBV7-9; d_gene: TRBD1; CDR3aa: CASSSPSGQGLLSGANVLTF; CDR3nt: TGTGCCAGCAGCTCACCTTCGGGACAGGGTTTGCTCTCTGGGGCCAACGTCCTGACTTTC
j_gene: TRBJ2-3; abundance: many; v_gene: TRBV12-3/TRBV12-4; d_gene: -; CDR3aa: CASSPRGAGRTDTQYF; CDR3nt: TGTGCCAGCAGCCCCCGGGGGGCGGGGAGGACAGATACGCAGTATTTT
j_gene: TRBJ2-1; abundance: once; v_gene: TRBV19; d_gene: -; CDR3aa: CASNQPRGPYNEQFF; CDR3nt: TGTGCCAGTAATCAGCCACGGGGGCCCTACAATGAGCAGTTCTTC
j_gene: TRBJ2-2; abundance: -; v_gene: TRBV4-2; d_gene: -; CDR3aa: CASSQDRADADTGELFF; CDR3nt: TGTGCCAGCAGCCAAGACAGGGCCGACGCGGACACCGGGGAGCTGTTTTTT
j_gene: TRBJ1-2; abundance: many; v_gene: TRBV10-3; d_gene: TRBD1; CDR3aa: CAISEPGQAWGYTF; CDR3nt: TGTGCCATCAGTGAGCCCGGACAGGCCTGGGGCTACACCTTC
j_gene: TRBJ2-3; abundance: few; v_gene: TRBV27; d_gene: -; CDR3aa: CASSIFDTDTQYF; CDR3nt: TGTGCCAGCAGTATATTTGATACAGATACGCAGTATTTT
j_gene: TRBJ2-1; abundance: -; v_gene: TRBV4-3; d_gene: -; CDR3aa: CASSHDVWYNEQFF; CDR3nt: TGCGCCAGCAGCCACGACGTCTGGTACAATGAGCAGTTCTTC
j_gene: TRBJ2-7; abundance: few; v_gene: TRBV7-9; d_gene: -; CDR3aa: CASSLRQSYEQYF; CDR3nt: TGTGCCAGCAGCCTTAGACAATCCTACGAGCAGTACTTC
j_gene: TRBJ2-5; abundance: -; v_gene: TRBV25-1; d_gene: -; CDR3aa: CANTRGGFRQETQYF; CDR3nt: TGTGCCAACACCAGAGGGGGGTTCCGGCAAGAGACCCAGTACTTC
j_gene: TRBJ2-1; abundance: -; v_gene: TRBV12-5; d_gene: -; CDR3aa: CASGFTSDRDPFGEQFF; CDR3nt: TGTGCTAGTGGTTTCACCTCAGACCGGGACCCTTTCGGTGAGCAGTTCTTC
j_gene: TRBJ1-2; abundance: -; v_gene: TRBV27; d_gene: -; CDR3aa: CAIEIPGVGYTF; CDR3nt: TGTGCCATCGAGATACCAGGGGTAGGCTACACCTTC
j_gene: TRBJ2-1; abundance: -; v_gene: TRBV3-1; d_gene: -; CDR3aa: CASSPPDAQYNEQFF; CDR3nt: TGTGCCAGCAGCCCCCCCGATGCCCAGTACAATGAGCAGTTCTTC
j_gene: TRBJ2-2; abundance: few; v_gene: TRBV14; d_gene: -; CDR3aa: CASSDEFYANTGELFF; CDR3nt: TGTGCCAGCAGCGACGAGTTTTACGCGAACACCGGGGAGCTGTTTTTT
j_gene: TRBJ2-1; abundance: -; v_gene: TRBV19; d_gene: TRBD2; CDR3aa: CASSIGTSAWNEQFF; CDR3nt: TGTGCCAGTAGTATCGGGACTAGTGCTTGGAATGAGCAGTTCTTC
j_gene: TRBJ2-5; abundance: -; v_gene: TRBV19; d_gene: -; CDR3aa: CASSILPADQETQYF; CDR3nt: TGTGCCAGTAGTATTCTCCCGGCAGACCAAGAGACCCAGTACTTC
j_gene: TRBJ2-3; abundance: few; v_gene: TRBV28; d_gene: TRBD1; CDR3aa: CASRSGQTYPDTDTQYF; CDR3nt: TGTGCCAGCCGCTCGGGACAGACTTACCCTGACACAGATACGCAGTATTTT
j_gene: TRBJ1-2; abundance: -; v_gene: TRBV2; d_gene: TRBD1; CDR3aa: CASSGYRGNGYGYTF; CDR3nt: TGTGCCAGCAGCGGATACAGGGGGAACGGCTATGGCTACACCTTC
j_gene: TRBJ2-1; abundance: -; v_gene: TRBV28; d_gene: TRBD2; CDR3aa: CASAILAGGYNEQFF; CDR3nt: TGTGCCAGCGCGATCCTAGCGGGGGGGTACAATGAGCAGTTCTTC
j_gene: TRBJ1-1; abundance: many; v_gene: TRBV7-9; d_gene: TRBD1; CDR3aa: CASSPRDRGVEGTEAFF; CDR3nt: TGTGCCAGCAGTCCTCGGGACAGGGGTGTCGAAGGCACTGAAGCTTTCTTT
j_gene: TRBJ1-3; abundance: few; v_gene: TRBV6-5; d_gene: -; CDR3aa: CASSYSGALTRDTIYF; CDR3nt: TGTGCCAGCAGTTACTCGGGGGCCCTTACAAGGGACACCATATATTTT
j_gene: TRBJ1-5; abundance: many; v_gene: TRBV7-9; d_gene: -; CDR3aa: CASSFGGGSNQPQHF; CDR3nt: TGTGCCAGCAGCTTCGGGGGGGGGAGCAATCAGCCCCAGCATTTT
j_gene: TRBJ1-5; abundance: -; v_gene: TRBV7-6; d_gene: -; CDR3aa: CASSPTLGSSNQPQHF; CDR3nt: -
j_gene: TRBJ1-4; abundance: many; v_gene: TRBV7-9; d_gene: -; CDR3aa: CASSLSRGGALNEKLFF; CDR3nt: TGTGCCAGCAGCTTATCTCGAGGCGGGGCATTAAATGAAAAACTGTTTTTT
j_gene: TRBJ2-3; abundance: -; v_gene: TRBV29-1; d_gene: -; CDR3aa: CSVETGADTQYF; CDR3nt: TGCAGCGTTGAAACAGGAGCAGATACGCAGTATTTT
j_gene: TRBJ2-1; abundance: few; v_gene: TRBV27; d_gene: TRBD2; CDR3aa: CASREAGGRNEQFF; CDR3nt: TGTGCCAGCAGGGAAGCGGGGGGGCGGAATGAGCAGTTCTTC
j_gene: TRBJ2-1; abundance: -; v_gene: TRBV28; d_gene: TRBD2; CDR3aa: CASSSWTSGGVDTYNEQFF; CDR3nt: TGTGCCAGCAGCTCCTGGACTAGCGGGGGTGTCGATACCTACAATGAGCAGTTCTTC
j_gene: TRBJ2-7; abundance: many; v_gene: TRBV7-2; d_gene: -; CDR3aa: CASSLGRGNEQYF; CDR3nt: TGTGCCAGCAGCTTAGGTCGGGGAAACGAGCAGTACTTC
j_gene: TRBJ2-5; abundance: -; v_gene: TRBV2; d_gene: -; CDR3aa: CASQGGEDARETQYF; CDR3nt: TGTGCCAGCCAAGGTGGGGAAGATGCTAGGGAGACCCAGTACTTC
j_gene: TRBJ1-1; abundance: -; v_gene: TRBV24-1; d_gene: -; CDR3aa: CATSDFVGHLLNTEAFF; CDR3nt: TGTGCCACCAGTGATTTTGTGGGACACCTCCTGAACACTGAAGCTTTCTTT
j_gene: TRBJ1-5; abundance: -; v_gene: TRBV5-5; d_gene: -; CDR3aa: CASRPSENQPQHF; CDR3nt: TGTGCCAGCAGGCCGTCAGAAAATCAGCCCCAGCATTTT
j_gene: TRBJ1-2; abundance: few; v_gene: TRBV7-2; d_gene: -; CDR3aa: CASSPWTDYNYGYTF; CDR3nt: TGTGCCAGCAGCCCTTGGACGGACTATAACTATGGCTACACCTTC
j_gene: TRBJ1-4; abundance: once; v_gene: TRBV7-4; d_gene: -; CDR3aa: CASSLLGDEKLFF; CDR3nt: TGTGCCAGCAGCTTACTTGGAGATGAAAAACTGTTTTTT
j_gene: TRBJ1-1; abundance: few; v_gene: TRBV7-9; d_gene: -; CDR3aa: CASSPWKMNTEAFF; CDR3nt: TGTGCCAGCAGCCCCTGGAAGATGAACACTGAAGCTTTCTTT
j_gene: TRBJ2-1; abundance: few; v_gene: TRBV15; d_gene: TRBD2; CDR3aa: CATSPPASGGQQSKYNEQFF; CDR3nt: TGTGCCACCAGCCCCCCGGCTAGCGGGGGGCAACAAAGTAAATACAATGAGCAGTTCTTC
j_gene: TRBJ1-2; abundance: -; v_gene: TRBV7-9; d_gene: -; CDR3aa: CASSLVGLVYGYTF; CDR3nt: TGTGCCAGCAGCTTAGTAGGGCTCGTCTATGGCTACACCTTC
j_gene: TRBJ1-6; abundance: -; v_gene: TRBV11-2; d_gene: -; CDR3aa: CASSSQNSPLHF; CDR3nt: TGTGCCAGCAGCTCACAGAATTCACCCCTCCACTTT
j_gene: TRBJ2-7; abundance: few; v_gene: TRBV6-1; d_gene: TRBD2; CDR3aa: CASSDPGLAGGAYEQYF; CDR3nt: TGTGCCAGCAGTGACCCGGGACTAGCGGGGGGCGCCTACGAGCAGTACTTC
j_gene: TRBJ2-2; abundance: -; v_gene: TRBV19; d_gene: -; CDR3aa: CASSNRGAGTGELFF; CDR3nt: TGTGCCAGTAGTAATCGGGGGGCGGGTACCGGGGAGCTGTTTTTT
j_gene: TRBJ2-1; abundance: few; v_gene: TRBV7-2; d_gene: -; CDR3aa: CASSPIAGYRNEQFF; CDR3nt: TGTGCCAGCAGCCCTATCGCAGGGTATCGGAATGAGCAGTTCTTC
j_gene: TRBJ2-2; abundance: few; v_gene: TRBV27; d_gene: TRBD2; CDR3aa: CASTPPGGVTGELFF; CDR3nt: TGTGCCAGCACCCCTCCCGGGGGGGTCACCGGGGAGCTGTTTTTT
j_gene: TRBJ2-1; abundance: -; v_gene: TRBV7-9; d_gene: -; CDR3aa: CASRQQGRGRSYNEQFF; CDR3nt: TGTGCCAGCAGGCAACAGGGACGAGGACGTTCCTACAATGAGCAGTTCTTC